Ten or more counts support the clone carrying this TCR beta chain. The data stem from a study of neurological immune-mediated disorders. The CDR3 length is 15 residues. Germline CDR1 SEHNR, CDR2 FQNEAQ (reference sequence). V was cut by 4 bases and J by 5 bases, with 15 bases left in between. TCRdb re-called the 5' RACE reads through MiXCR, storing one row per CDR3 protein. This table holds 30,000 to 45,000 distinct CDR3 sequences, 10% found once. This clonotype was obtained from a woman younger than 45 with HTLV-1-associated myelopathy (HAM/TSP). This chain links TRBV7-9 with TRBJ2-1; D possibly matches TRBD1 or TRBD2 (5 bases each). Sample: PBMCs. The CDR3 DNA reads as TGTGCCAGCAGCTGGGGGACCGTCGGCAACAATGAGCAGTTCTTC. Protein sequence: CASSWGTVGNNEQFF. Looking up the rest from reference TRBV7-9 and TRBJ2-1 gives the full variable domain: DTGVSQNPRHKITKRGQNVTFRCDPISEHNRLYWYRQTLGQGPEFLTYFQNEAQLEKSRLLSDRFSAERPKGSFSTLEIQRTEQGDSAMYLCASSWGTVGNNEQFFGPGTRLTVL.